A single sample gave rise to the 10 T cell receptor beta chains below, sequenced in a study of blood T cell repertoires in COVID-19. The data were produced by immunoSEQ multiplex PCR, yet TCRdb's version contains in-frame clones alone and is incomplete. The data contain 200,000 or so clones, roughly nine tenths of them singletons. Sequencing used PBMCs or T cells enriched from blood (not recorded which). These receptors were collected from a woman in her thirties or forties with acute COVID-19.

The chain links TRBV3-1 (or the pseudogene TRBV3-2) to TRBJ2-3, with a weak D call TRBD2 (5 bases). With 1 base removed from V and 4 bases from J, the gap between germline ends came to 21 bases. The germline gives CDR1 LGHDT, CDR2 YNNKEL (reference sequence). This CDR3 region has 18 residues. The CDR3 nucleotides are TGTGCCAGCAGCCAAGTACAAGCGGACGGTCCTAGGGCAGATACGCAGTATTTT. Translated: CASSQVQADGPRADTQYF.

V usage is TRBV10-2 and J usage is TRBJ2-1; D is possibly TRBD1 (6 bases). Germline CDR1 reads WSHSY; CDR2 reads SAAADI. With 2 bases removed from V and 8 bases from J, the gap between germline ends came to 7 bases. CDR3 length: 12 amino acids. This CDR3 is CASSEGGHEQFF. The CDR3 DNA sequence: TGCGCCAGCAGTGAGGGGGGCCATGAGCAGTTCTTC.

The genes are TRBV7-2 and TRBJ2-3; D is perhaps TRBD1 (5 bases). Trimming pared 5 bases from V and 4 bases from J, leaving 10 bases between. Germline V gene sequence: CDR1 SGHTA, CDR2 FQGNSA. There are 13 residues in the CDR3. CDR3 nucleotides: TGTGCCAGCAGCCCCGTGGGGCCAGATACGCAGTATTTT. Residues: CASSPVGPDTQYF.

The rearrangement joins TRBV10-3 to TRBJ2-2; TRBD1 might be the D (5 bases). The germline gives CDR1 ENHRY, CDR2 SYGVKD. V was cut by 6 bases and J by 3 bases, with 11 bases left in between. This CDR3 region has 14 residues. CDR3 sequence reads: CAIRRTTDTGELFF. In DNA form, the CDR3 reads TGTGCCATCAGAAGGACAACTGACACCGGGGAGCTGTTTTTT.

This chain links TRBV28 with TRBJ2-6, with D unclear. Germline V gives CDR1 MDHEN, CDR2 SYDVKM. The germline V and J ends were trimmed by 4 bases and 0 bases, with 7 bases remaining between them. This CDR3 is built from 15 residues. CDR3 nucleotide sequence: TGTGCCAGCAGTTCCCCGGGCTCTGGGGCCAACGTCCTGACTTTC. It yields the protein CASSSPGSGANVLTF.

V gene TRBV24-1 combines with J gene TRBJ2-7; tentatively, D is TRBD2 (5 bases). CDR1 and CDR2 from the germline V gene are KGHDR and SFDVKD. Trimming left V 6 bases short and J 3 bases short, with 14 bases between. The CDR3 is made up of 14 amino acids. The CDR3 sequence: CATSHLLAVYEQYF. CDR3 DNA sequence: TGTGCCACCAGTCACCTCCTAGCTGTCTACGAGCAGTACTTC.

Worth noting for this clone: Mismatch with germline at one junction end may stem from a read error. The V gene is TRBV13, the J gene TRBJ1-3; D is unresolved. Germline loops: CDR1 PRHDT, CDR2 FYEKMQ (reference sequence). The CDR3 loop spans 14 amino acids. The CDR3, as DNA: TGTGCCAGCAGCATAGGACTTACTGGAAACACCATATATTTT. It specifies CASSIGLTGNTIYF.

The chain is built from TRBV5-6 and TRBJ1-1, with 7 nucleotides matching TRBD1. The CDR3 is made up of 14 amino acids. Germline loops: CDR1 SGHDT, CDR2 YYEEEE. J was trimmed by 2 bases and V by 4 bases; bases with no gene match: 5. The CDR3 here is CASSKGQLNTEAFF. CDR3 DNA sequence: TGTGCCAGCAGCAAGGGACAGCTTAACACTGAAGCTTTCTTT.

In regard to this clone: Other DNA sequences in this specimen translate into the identical CDR3. The rearrangement links TRBV9 to TRBJ1-3; D unclear. CDR1 is SGDLS and CDR2 is YYNGEE in the germline V gene. Trimming stripped 0 bases from V and 0 bases from J, with 10 bases between. The CDR3 has 16 amino acids. The CDR3 nucleotides read TGTGCCAGCAGCGTAGCGGCGGCGAACTCTGGAAACACCATATATTTT. Translating gives CASSVAAANSGNTIYF. The full variable domain, its missing parts supplied by reference TRBV9 and TRBJ1-3, is DSGVTQTPKHLITATGQRVTLRCSPRSGDLSVYWYQQSLDQGLQFLIQYYNGEERAKGNILERFSAQQFPDLHSELNLSSLELGDSALYFCASSVAAANSGNTIYFGEGSWLTVV.

This chain links TRBV7-8 with TRBJ1-2, with TRBD1 identical over 8 bases. This CDR3 contains 12 residues. Germline lookup yields CDR1 SGHVS and CDR2 FQNEAQ. J lost 8 bases, V lost 10 bases, and 9 bases had no gene match. The CDR3 sequence is CATGTGMGGYTF. The CDR3 coding sequence is TGTGCCACCGGGACAGGCATGGGCGGCTACACCTTC. Full variable domain (remainder filled in from reference TRBV7-8 and TRBJ1-2): GAGVSQSPRYKVAKRGQDVALRCDPISGHVSLFWYQQALGQGPEFLTYFQNEAQLDKSGLPSDRFFAERPEGSVSTLKIQRTQQEDSAVYLCATGTGMGGYTFGSGTRLTVV.